This TCR beta chain derives from a study of CD8 T cells in Susac syndrome. The CDR3 length is 14 residues. Trimming shortened V by 0 bases and J by 3 bases, and 9 bases separated the two germline ends. Germline values: CDR1 LNHNV, CDR2 YYDKDF (reference sequence). Random hexamers primed reverse transcription of about 0.5 to 1 ug RNA. The method of amplification for TCR beta CDR3 was immunoSEQ multiplex PCR, covering 54 Vbeta and 13 Jbeta. TCRdb independently ran MiXCR on the immunoSEQ multiplex PCR reads; one entry per CDR3 protein. The sample includes hundreds of thousands of distinct CDR3 sequences, 95% to 97% of them seen just once.

Input material: CD4+ T cells from PBMCs. This clonotype was sampled from a human donor with Susac syndrome. The J gene is TRBJ2-7, the V gene TRBV15; D ambiguous. CDR3 residues: CATSRERWDYEQYF. CDR3 nucleotide sequence: TGTGCCACCAGCAGAGAGAGGTGGGACTACGAGCAGTACTTC. Using reference TRBV15 and TRBJ2-7 for the parts outside the CDR3, the full variable domain is DAMVIQNPRYQVTQFGKPVTLSCSQTLNHNVMYWYQQKSSQAPKLLFHYYDKDFNNEADTPDNFQSRRPNTSFCFLDIRSPGLGDTAMYLCATSRERWDYEQYFGPGTRLTVT.